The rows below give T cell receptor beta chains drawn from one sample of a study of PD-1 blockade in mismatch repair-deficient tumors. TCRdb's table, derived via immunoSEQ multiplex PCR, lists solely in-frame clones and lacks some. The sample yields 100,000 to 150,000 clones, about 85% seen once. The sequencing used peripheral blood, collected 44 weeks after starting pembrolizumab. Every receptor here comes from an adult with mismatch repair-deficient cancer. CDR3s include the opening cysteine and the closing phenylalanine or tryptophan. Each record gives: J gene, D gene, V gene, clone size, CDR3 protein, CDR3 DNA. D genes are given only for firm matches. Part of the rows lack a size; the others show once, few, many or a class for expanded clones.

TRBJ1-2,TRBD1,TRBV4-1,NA,CASSHGTEDYGYTF,TGCGCCAGCAGCCATGGGACAGAAGACTATGGCTACACCTTC
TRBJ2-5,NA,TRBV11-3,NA,CASSLFKKGQGQETQYF,TGTGCCAGCAGCTTATTTAAGAAAGGACAAGGTCAAGAGACCCAGTACTTC
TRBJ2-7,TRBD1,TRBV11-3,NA,CASSHRQGYEQYF,TGTGCCAGCAGCCACCGACAGGGGTACGAGCAGTACTTC
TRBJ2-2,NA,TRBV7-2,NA,CASSLRLMKRELFF,TGTGCCAGCAGCCTACGTCTTATGAAAAGGGAGCTGTTTTTT
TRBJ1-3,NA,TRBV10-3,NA,CAISDSRGGNTIYF,TGTGCCATCAGTGATTCAAGAGGTGGAAACACCATATATTTT
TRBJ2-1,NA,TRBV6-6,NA,CASSSPGLMADEQFF,TGTGCCAGCAGTTCGCCGGGACTCATGGCCGATGAGCAGTTCTTC
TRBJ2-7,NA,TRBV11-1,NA,CASSLAPGNEQYF,TGTGCCAGCAGCTTAGCTCCAGGAAACGAGCAGTACTTC
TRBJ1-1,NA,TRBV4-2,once,CASSQDSRGYTEAFF,TGTGCCAGCAGCCAAGATTCTCGGGGGTACACTGAAGCTTTCTTT
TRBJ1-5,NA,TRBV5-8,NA,CASSLGPSGNQPQHF,TGTGCCAGCAGCTTGGGGCCTTCGGGCAATCAGCCCCAGCATTTT
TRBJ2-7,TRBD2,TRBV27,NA,CASSSSGSSYEQYF,TGTGCCAGCAGTTCGAGCGGGAGCTCCTACGAGCAGTACTTC
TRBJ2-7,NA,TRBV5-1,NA,CASSLVGGHQSYEQYF,TGCGCCAGCAGCTTGGTGGGCGGCCACCAGTCCTACGAGCAGTACTTC
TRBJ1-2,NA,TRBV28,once,CASRTGPNYGYTF,TGTGCCAGCAGGACGGGGCCAAACTATGGCTACACCTTC
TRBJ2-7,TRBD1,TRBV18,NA,CASSPGTGSHEQYF,TGTGCCAGCTCACCCGGGACAGGGTCCCACGAGCAGTACTTC
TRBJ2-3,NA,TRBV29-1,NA,CSVPGTYTDTQYF,TGCAGCGTCCCCGGGACTTACACAGATACGCAGTATTTT
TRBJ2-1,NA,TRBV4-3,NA,CASSQEKTSSGEQFF,TGCGCCAGCAGCCAAGAGAAAACCTCCTCGGGCGAGCAGTTCTTC
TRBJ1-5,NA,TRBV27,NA,CASSRSLNQPQHF,TGTGCCAGCTCCAGAAGCTTAAATCAGCCCCAGCATTTT
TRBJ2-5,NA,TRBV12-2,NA,CASRFNQKREGGETQYF,TGTGCAAGTCGCTTTAACCAGAAGCGGGAGGGCGGGGAGACCCAGTACTTC
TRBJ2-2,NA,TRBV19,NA,CASSVNRPSNTGELFF,TGTGCCAGTAGTGTGAACAGGCCGTCGAACACCGGGGAGCTGTTTTTT
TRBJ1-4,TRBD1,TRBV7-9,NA,CASTLTGRGEKLFF,TGTGCCAGCACCCTGACAGGGAGGGGTGAAAAACTGTTTTTT
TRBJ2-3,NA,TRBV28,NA,CASSFRQIARNTQYF,TGTGCCAGCAGTTTTCGACAGATTGCTAGGAATACGCAGTATTTT
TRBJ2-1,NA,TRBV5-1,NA,CASSSLGTLSYNEQFF,TGCGCCAGCAGCTCCCTCGGCACCCTCTCCTACAATGAGCAGTTCTTC
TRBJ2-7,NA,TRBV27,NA,CASSLSMGGADYEQYF,TGTGCCAGCAGTTTATCGATGGGGGGGGCCGACTACGAGCAGTACTTC
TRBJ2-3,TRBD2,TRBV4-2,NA,CASSQGLAGGPDTQYF,TGTGCCAGCAGCCAAGGACTAGCGGGAGGGCCAGATACGCAGTATTTT
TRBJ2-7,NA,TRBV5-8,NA,CASRTDEQYF,TGTGCCAGCAGGACAGACGAGCAGTACTTC
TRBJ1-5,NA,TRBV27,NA,CASSLWGGKPQHF,TGTGCCAGCAGTTTATGGGGGGGGAAGCCCCAGCATTTT
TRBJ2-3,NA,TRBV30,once,CACVVPGANTQYF,TGTGCCTGCGTGGTCCCGGGCGCAAATACGCAGTATTTT
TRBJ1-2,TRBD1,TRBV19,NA,CASSKDRGLYGYTF,TGTGCCAGTAGTAAAGACAGGGGGCTGTATGGCTACACCTTC
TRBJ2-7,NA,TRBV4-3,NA,CASSQDVRGPPYEQYF,TGCGCCAGCAGCCAAGATGTCAGGGGCCCCCCCTACGAGCAGTACTTC
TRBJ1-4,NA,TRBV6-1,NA,CASRGKGTNEKLFF,TGTGCCAGCAGGGGAAAAGGAACTAATGAAAAACTGTTTTTT
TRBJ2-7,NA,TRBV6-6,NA,CASSPEMGLYEQYF,TGTGCCAGCAGTCCCGAGATGGGGCTCTACGAGCAGTACTTC
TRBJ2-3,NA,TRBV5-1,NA,CASSFSTDTQYF,TGCGCCAGCAGCTTTAGCACAGATACGCAGTATTTT
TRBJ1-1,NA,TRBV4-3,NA,CASAWGEDTEAFF,TGCGCCAGCGCCTGGGGGGAGGACACTGAAGCTTTCTTT
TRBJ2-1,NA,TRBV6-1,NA,CASSLGTHNEQFF,TGTGCCAGCAGTTTGGGGACTCATAATGAGCAGTTCTTC
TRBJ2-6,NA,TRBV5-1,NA,CASSLDGWRANVLTF,TGCGCCAGCAGCTTGGATGGGTGGCGGGCCAACGTCCTGACTTTC
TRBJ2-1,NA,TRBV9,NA,CASSVVPHHRDEQFF,TGTGCCAGCAGCGTAGTTCCTCACCATCGGGATGAGCAGTTCTTC
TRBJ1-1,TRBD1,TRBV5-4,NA,CASEGQGRTEAFF,TGTGCCAGCGAGGGACAGGGCAGAACTGAAGCTTTCTTT
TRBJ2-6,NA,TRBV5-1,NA,CASSPPGSGANVLTF,TGCGCCAGCAGCCCTCCGGGCTCTGGGGCCAACGTCCTGACTTTC
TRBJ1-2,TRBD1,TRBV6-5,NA,CASSSGGTGKGYTF,TGTGCCAGCAGCTCAGGCGGGACAGGCAAGGGCTACACCTTC
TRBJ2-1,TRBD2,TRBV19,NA,CASSSKLAGQFF,TGTGCCAGTAGTTCGAAACTAGCGGGGCAGTTCTTC
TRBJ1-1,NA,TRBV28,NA,CASTTTGGAMNTEAFF,TGTGCCAGCACCACGACGGGGGGGGCAATGAACACTGAAGCTTTCTTT
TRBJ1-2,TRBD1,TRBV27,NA,CASSRTGDRGYGYTF,TGTGCCAGCAGTCGCACAGGGGATAGGGGTTATGGCTACACCTTC
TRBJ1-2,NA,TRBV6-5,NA,CASTLAANYGYTF,TGTGCCAGCACCCTGGCTGCTAACTATGGCTACACCTTC
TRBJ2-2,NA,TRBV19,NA,CASSMGGLGSTGELFF,TGTGCCAGTAGTATGGGTGGGCTAGGGTCGACCGGGGAGCTGTTTTTT
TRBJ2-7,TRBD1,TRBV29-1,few,CSARTGSNEQYF,TGCAGCGCCAGGACAGGGTCAAACGAGCAGTACTTC
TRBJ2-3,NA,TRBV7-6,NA,CASSWRAGRAADTQYF,TGTGCCAGCAGCTGGCGAGCGGGCCGGGCGGCAGATACGCAGTATTTT
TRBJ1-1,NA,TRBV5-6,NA,CASSLAGGGTEAFF,TGTGCCAGCAGCTTGGCTGGGGGAGGGACTGAAGCTTTCTTT
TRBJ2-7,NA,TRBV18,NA,CASSPPASTEQYF,TGTGCCAGCTCACCTCCCGCCTCCACCGAGCAGTACTTC
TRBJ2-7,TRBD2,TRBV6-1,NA,CASRVPGGLYEQYF,TGTGCCAGCAGAGTACCGGGAGGACTCTACGAGCAGTACTTC
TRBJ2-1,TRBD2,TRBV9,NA,CASSVLAGARNNEQFF,TGTGCCAGCAGCGTACTAGCGGGAGCTAGGAACAATGAGCAGTTCTTC
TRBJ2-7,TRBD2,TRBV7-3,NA,CASSPSGGSYEQYF,TGTGCCAGCAGCCCCTCCGGCGGGAGCTACGAGCAGTACTTC
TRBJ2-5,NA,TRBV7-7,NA,CASSLQGWGEETQYF,TGTGCTAGCAGCTTACAGGGATGGGGAGAAGAGACCCAGTACTTC
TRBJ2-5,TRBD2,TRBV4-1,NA,CASSQGGSLSETQYF,TGCGCCAGCAGCCAGGGCGGGAGTCTGTCGGAGACCCAGTACTTC
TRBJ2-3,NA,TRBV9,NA,CASSALGSTDTQYF,TGTGCCAGCAGCGCCCTAGGGAGCACAGATACGCAGTATTTT
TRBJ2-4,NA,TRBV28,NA,CASSLRQGWSKNIQYF,TGTGCCAGCAGTTTAAGGCAGGGTTGGTCCAAAAACATTCAGTACTTC
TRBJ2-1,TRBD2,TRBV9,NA,CASSSRGSGKYEQFF,TGTGCCAGCAGCAGCCGGGGTAGCGGGAAATATGAGCAGTTCTTC
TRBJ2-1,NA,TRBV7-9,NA,CAPRGQGPDESYNEQFF,TGTGCCCCTCGGGGTCAGGGTCCAGATGAATCCTACAATGAGCAGTTCTTC
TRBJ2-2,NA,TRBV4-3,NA,CASSQTGTDHTGELFF,TGCGCCAGCAGCCAAACCGGGACGGATCACACCGGGGAGCTGTTTTTT
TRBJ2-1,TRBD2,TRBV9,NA,CASSGEAGVKYNEQFF,TGTGCCAGCAGCGGAGAGGCGGGAGTAAAGTACAATGAGCAGTTCTTC
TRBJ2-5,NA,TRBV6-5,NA,CASSAPVARETQYF,TGTGCCAGCAGCGCCCCGGTAGCAAGAGAGACCCAGTACTTC